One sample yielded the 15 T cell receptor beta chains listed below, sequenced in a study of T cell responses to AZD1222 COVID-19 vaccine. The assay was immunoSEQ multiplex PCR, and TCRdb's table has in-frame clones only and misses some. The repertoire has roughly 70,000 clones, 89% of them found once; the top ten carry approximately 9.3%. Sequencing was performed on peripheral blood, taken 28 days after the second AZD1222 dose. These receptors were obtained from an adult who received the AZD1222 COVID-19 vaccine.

CDR3 sequence: CASSSQGYTGELFF. The CDR3 nucleotides read TGTGCCAGCAGCTCGCAGGGTTACACCGGGGAGCTGTTTTTT. The chain recombines TRBV7-9 with TRBJ2-2; D is possibly TRBD1 (5 bases). The ends were cut back, 4 bases at V and 3 bases at J, with 9 bases in the middle. The CDR3 extends over 14 amino acids. CDR1 is SEHNR and CDR2 is FQNEAQ in the germline V gene (reference sequence).

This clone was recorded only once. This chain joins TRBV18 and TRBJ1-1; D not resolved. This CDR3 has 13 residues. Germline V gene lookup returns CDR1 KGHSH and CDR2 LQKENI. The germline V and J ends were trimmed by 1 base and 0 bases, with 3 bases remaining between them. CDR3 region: CASSPRVNTEAFF. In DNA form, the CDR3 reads TGTGCCAGCTCACCACGAGTGAACACTGAAGCTTTCTTT.

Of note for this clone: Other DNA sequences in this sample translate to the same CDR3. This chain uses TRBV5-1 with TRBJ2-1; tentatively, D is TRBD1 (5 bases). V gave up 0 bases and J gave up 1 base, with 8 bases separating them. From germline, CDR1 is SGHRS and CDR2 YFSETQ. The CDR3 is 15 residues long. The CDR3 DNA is TGCGCCAGCAGCTTGGCGGCAGGGTCCTACAATGAGCAGTTCTTC. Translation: CASSLAAGSYNEQFF.

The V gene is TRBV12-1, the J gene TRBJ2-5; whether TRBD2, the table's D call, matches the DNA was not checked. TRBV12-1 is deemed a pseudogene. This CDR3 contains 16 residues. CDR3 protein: CASIHSGTSVGETQYF. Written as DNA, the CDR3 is TGTGCCAGCATCCATTCCGGGACTAGCGTAGGAGAGACCCAGTACTTC.

The CDR3 is CSAGGRNTEAFF. Here the CDR3 DNA reads TGCAGCGCAGGGGGAAGGAACACTGAAGCTTTCTTT. J is TRBJ1-1 and V is TRBV29-1, with 7 nucleotides matching TRBD1. This CDR3 comprises 12 residues. The V and J ends lost 7 bases and 1 base, in that order; junction bases with no gene match: 3. Germline V gives CDR1 SQVTM, CDR2 ANQGSEA.

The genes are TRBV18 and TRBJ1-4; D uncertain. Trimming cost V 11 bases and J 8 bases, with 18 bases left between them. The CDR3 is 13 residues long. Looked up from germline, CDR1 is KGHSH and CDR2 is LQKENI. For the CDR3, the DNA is TGTGCCGTCCAGGAGGCTTCGGGGGAAAAACTGTTTTTT. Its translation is CAVQEASGEKLFF.

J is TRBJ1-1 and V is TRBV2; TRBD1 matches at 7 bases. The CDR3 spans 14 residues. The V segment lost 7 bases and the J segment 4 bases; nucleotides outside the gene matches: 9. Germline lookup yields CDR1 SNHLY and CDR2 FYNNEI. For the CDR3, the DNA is TGTGCCAGCATTATCGACAGGGATGGCACTGAAGCTTTCTTT. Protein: CASIIDRDGTEAFF.

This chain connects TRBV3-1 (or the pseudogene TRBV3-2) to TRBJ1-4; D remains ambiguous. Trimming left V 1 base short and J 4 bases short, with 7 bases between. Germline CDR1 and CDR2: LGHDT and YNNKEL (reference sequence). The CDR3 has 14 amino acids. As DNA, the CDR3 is TGTGCCAGCAGCCAAGGCGGGATTAATGAAAAACTGTTTTTT. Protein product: CASSQGGINEKLFF.

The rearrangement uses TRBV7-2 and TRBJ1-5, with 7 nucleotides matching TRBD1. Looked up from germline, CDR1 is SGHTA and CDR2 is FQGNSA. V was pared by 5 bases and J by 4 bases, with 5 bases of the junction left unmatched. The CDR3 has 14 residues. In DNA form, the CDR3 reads TGTGCCAGCAGCCCGGGGACAGCGAATCAGCCCCAGCATTTT. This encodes CASSPGTANQPQHF.

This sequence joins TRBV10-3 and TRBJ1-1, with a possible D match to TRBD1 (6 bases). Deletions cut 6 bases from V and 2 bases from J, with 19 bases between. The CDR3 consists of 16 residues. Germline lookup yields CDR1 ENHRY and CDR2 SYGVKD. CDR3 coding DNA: TGTGCCATCAGCGACTCTGGTAGGACAGCTAACACTGAAGCTTTCTTT. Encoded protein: CAISDSGRTANTEAFF.

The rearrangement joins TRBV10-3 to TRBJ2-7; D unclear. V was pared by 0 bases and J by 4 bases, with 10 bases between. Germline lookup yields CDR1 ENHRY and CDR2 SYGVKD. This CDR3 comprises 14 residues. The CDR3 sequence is CAISESNRVYEQYF. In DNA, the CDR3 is TGTGCCATCAGTGAGTCTAATCGCGTGTACGAGCAGTACTTC.

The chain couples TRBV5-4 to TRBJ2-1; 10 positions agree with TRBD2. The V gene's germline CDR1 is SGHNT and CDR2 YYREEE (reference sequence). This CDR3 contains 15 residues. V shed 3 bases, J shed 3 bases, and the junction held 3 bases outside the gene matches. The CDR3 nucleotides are TGTGCCAGCAGCTATTGGACTAGCGGCTACAATGAGCAGTTCTTC. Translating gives CASSYWTSGYNEQFF. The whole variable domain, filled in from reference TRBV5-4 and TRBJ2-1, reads ETGVTQSPTHLIKTRGQQVTLRCSSQSGHNTVSWYQQALGQGPQFIFQYYREEENGRGNFPPRFSGLQFPNYSSELNVNALELDDSALYLCASSYWTSGYNEQFFGPGTRLTVL.

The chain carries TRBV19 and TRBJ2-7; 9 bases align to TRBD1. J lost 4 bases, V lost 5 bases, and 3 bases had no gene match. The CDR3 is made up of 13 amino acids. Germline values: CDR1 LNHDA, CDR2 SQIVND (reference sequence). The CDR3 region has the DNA TGTGCCAGTAGTTCTGGACAGGGGTACGAGCAGTACTTC. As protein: CASSSGQGYEQYF. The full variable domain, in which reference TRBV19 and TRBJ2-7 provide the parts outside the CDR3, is DGGITQSPKYLFRKEGQNVTLSCEQNLNHDAMYWYRQDPGQGLRLIYYSQIVNDFQKGDIAEGYSVSREKKESFPLTVTSAQKNPTAFYLCASSSGQGYEQYFGPGTRLTVT.

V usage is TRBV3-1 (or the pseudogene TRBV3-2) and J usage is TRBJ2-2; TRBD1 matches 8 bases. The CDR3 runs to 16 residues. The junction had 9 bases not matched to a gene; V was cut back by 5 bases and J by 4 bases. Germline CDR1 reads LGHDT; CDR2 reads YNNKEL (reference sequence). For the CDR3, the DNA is TGTGCCAGCAGCACCCGGACAGGGTGTGGCACCGGGGAGCTGTTTTTT. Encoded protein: CASSTRTGCGTGELFF.

The CDR3 sequence: CASSIGQGHNQPQHF. The CDR3 coding sequence is TGTGCCAGTAGTATCGGGCAGGGCCACAATCAGCCCCAGCATTTT. J is TRBJ1-5 and V is TRBV19; the D gene is possibly TRBD1 (5 bases). This CDR3 contains 15 residues. Germline V lookup: CDR1 LNHDA, CDR2 SQIVND (reference sequence). Trimming removed 3 bases from V and 3 bases from J, with 12 bases in between. The variable domain in full, completed from reference TRBV19 and TRBJ1-5, reads DGGITQSPKYLFRKEGQNVTLSCEQNLNHDAMYWYRQDPGQGLRLIYYSQIVNDFQKGDIAEGYSVSREKKESFPLTVTSAQKNPTAFYLCASSIGQGHNQPQHFGDGTRLSIL.